This paragraph covers one TCR beta chain sequence. This specimen belongs to a study of regulatory T cells in long-lasting Graves disease. The V end was cut by 0 bases, the J end by 5 bases, with 14 bases between. This CDR3 is built from 15 residues. CDR1 and CDR2 (germline): SGHRS, YFSETQ. Time point noted: persistent/refractory GD, antithyroid drugs over 5 years with positive TRAb. Scientists built the TCR library using RNA that was extracted from PBMCs. An endocrinology department in Xi'an, China, supplied the patients. With iRepertoire HTBI primers and Arm-PCR of CDR3 regions, TCR beta libraries were built. In TCRdb, the multiplex PCR reads were re-called with MiXCR into one record per CDR3 protein. The sample consists of over 250,000 distinct CDR3 sequences, 22% of them appearing once.

The material was peripheral blood mononuclear cells (PBMCs), obtained when the disease was refractory, from a patient treated with antithyroid drugs. The V call is TRBV5-1, the J call TRBJ1-2; D ambiguous. The origin of this receptor is a female donor with Graves disease. Here the CDR3 DNA reads TGCGCCAGCAGCTTGGGGACGGTGGAAACTTATGGCTACACCTTC. Amino acid sequence: CASSLGTVETYGYTF.